These T cell receptor beta chains were read from a single sample in a study of T-cell memory formation after mild COVID-19. In TCRdb, the 5' RACE reads were re-called with MiXCR into one record per CDR3 protein. The sample shows 250,000 to 350,000 distinct CDR3 sequences, 15% to 20% of them seen only once. Sequencing used PBMCs or a T cell subset sorted from them (not recorded which). Every receptor here comes from a young man who had mild COVID-19 (a few samples of this study predate the infection). Cell type and time point are not known. The CDR3 runs from the conserved cysteine through the conserved F or W. A D gene is named only where the DNA matches it firmly. Clone size is not always given. Where it is, it says once, few, many or a class for expanded clones.

J: TRBJ2-3; size: -; D: -; V: TRBV4-1; CDR3: CASSQDSAPRADTQYF; DNA: TGCGCCAGCAGCCAAGACAGCGCTCCGAGGGCAGATACGCAGTATTTT
J: TRBJ2-1; size: -; D: TRBD1; V: TRBV30; CDR3: CAWAPDRGNEQFF; DNA: TGTGCCTGGGCCCCGGACAGGGGGAATGAGCAGTTCTTC
J: TRBJ2-3; size: few; D: -; V: TRBV4-3; CDR3: CASSQGMIWKGTDTQYF; DNA: TGCGCCAGCAGCCAGGGGATGATTTGGAAGGGAACAGATACGCAGTATTTT
J: TRBJ2-3; size: -; D: -; V: TRBV7-9; CDR3: CASSRRVDTQYF; DNA: TGTGCCAGCAGCCGCAGGGTTGATACGCAGTATTTT
J: TRBJ1-3; size: -; D: -; V: TRBV12-3/TRBV12-4; CDR3: CASSRPGDLISYAGNTIYF; DNA: TGTGCCAGCAGTCGCCCGGGGGACTTAATTTCGTATGCTGGAAACACCATATATTTT
J: TRBJ1-2; size: few; D: -; V: TRBV5-1; CDR3: CASSSDVSDYGYTF; DNA: TGCGCCAGCAGTTCGGACGTAAGCGACTATGGCTACACCTTC
J: TRBJ2-7; size: -; D: -; V: TRBV5-1; CDR3: CASSLGLGHSYEQYF; DNA: TGCGCCAGCAGCTTGGGTCTGGGCCACAGCTACGAGCAGTACTTC
J: TRBJ2-2; size: -; D: -; V: TRBV6-2/TRBV6-3; CDR3: CASCLAPAGELFF; DNA: TGTGCCAGCTGCTTAGCCCCCGCCGGGGAGCTGTTTTTT
J: TRBJ2-1; size: -; D: -; V: TRBV9; CDR3: CASSVVTNYNEQFF; DNA: TGTGCCAGCAGCGTAGTCACCAACTACAATGAGCAGTTCTTC
J: TRBJ1-5; size: -; D: TRBD1; V: TRBV7-9; CDR3: CASSPGTGGTFHEPQHF; DNA: TGTGCCAGCAGCCCGGGGACAGGGGGCACCTTTCACGAGCCCCAGCATTTT
J: TRBJ2-3; size: few; D: TRBD2; V: TRBV5-1; CDR3: CASSLISGGLSDTQYF; DNA: TGCGCCAGCAGCCTCATTAGCGGGGGGCTGTCAGATACGCAGTATTTT
J: TRBJ1-3; size: -; D: -; V: TRBV15; CDR3: CATIKFRNGNTIYF; DNA: TGTGCCACCATCAAGTTTAGGAACGGAAACACCATATATTTT
J: TRBJ2-5; size: few; D: -; V: TRBV3-1; CDR3: CASSQEPRGRETQYF; DNA: TGTGCCAGCAGCCAAGAACCCAGGGGGAGGGAGACCCAGTACTTC
J: TRBJ1-1; size: once; D: -; V: TRBV5-6; CDR3: CASSRRRGGRTEAFF; DNA: TGTGCCAGCAGCCGGCGACGGGGGGGTAGGACTGAAGCTTTCTTT
J: TRBJ2-1; size: many; D: -; V: TRBV7-9; CDR3: CASSPKDPTYNEQFF; DNA: TGTGCCAGCAGCCCCAAGGACCCCACATACAATGAGCAGTTCTTC
J: TRBJ1-3; size: -; D: -; V: TRBV20-1; CDR3: CSASTGDPLSGNTIYF; DNA: TGCAGTGCTAGTACGGGTGATCCCCTCTCTGGAAACACCATATATTTT
J: TRBJ2-5; size: few; D: -; V: TRBV5-1; CDR3: CASSTGHTTETQYF; DNA: TGCGCCAGCAGCACCGGACACACAACAGAGACCCAGTACTTC
J: TRBJ2-5; size: few; D: TRBD2; V: TRBV5-1; CDR3: CASSVGLAGAPREETQYF; DNA: TGCGCCAGCAGCGTGGGACTAGCGGGGGCCCCGCGGGAGGAGACCCAGTACTTC
J: TRBJ1-4; size: few; D: -; V: TRBV12-3/TRBV12-4; CDR3: CASSLPDPNEKLFF; DNA: TGTGCCAGCAGTTTACCAGACCCTAATGAAAAACTGTTTTTT
J: TRBJ1-6; size: few; D: -; V: TRBV28; CDR3: CASSPGVGGGYSPLHF; DNA: TGTGCCAGCAGTCCAGGGGTGGGGGGCGGTTATTCACCCCTCCACTTT
J: TRBJ2-1; size: -; D: -; V: TRBV5-1; CDR3: CASTIGRAASNEQFF; DNA: TGCGCCAGCACCATCGGCAGGGCAGCCTCCAATGAGCAGTTCTTC
J: TRBJ2-3; size: -; D: -; V: TRBV12-5; CDR3: CASGLGVAADTQYF; DNA: TGTGCTAGTGGTTTGGGGGTAGCAGCAGATACGCAGTATTTT
J: TRBJ1-1; size: few; D: TRBD1; V: TRBV7-9; CDR3: CASSLARAGTGPLNTEAFF; DNA: TGTGCCAGCAGCTTAGCACGCGCCGGGACAGGCCCTTTGAACACTGAAGCTTTCTTT
J: TRBJ1-6; size: -; D: -; V: TRBV7-2; CDR3: CASSPFYGPLHF; DNA: TGTGCCAGCAGCCCCTTTTACGGGCCCCTCCACTTT
J: TRBJ1-4; size: few; D: TRBD1; V: TRBV5-5; CDR3: CASSPRQGPSEKLFF; DNA: TGTGCCAGCAGCCCCAGACAGGGCCCTTCTGAAAAACTGTTTTTT
J: TRBJ2-7; size: -; D: TRBD1; V: TRBV5-1; CDR3: CASRGQGASYEQYF; DNA: TGCGCCAGCAGGGGACAGGGGGCTTCGTACGAGCAGTACTTC
J: TRBJ1-5; size: -; D: TRBD1; V: TRBV29-1; CDR3: CSVDRGHQPQHF; DNA: TGCAGCGTTGACAGGGGGCATCAGCCCCAGCATTTT
J: TRBJ2-1; size: -; D: -; V: TRBV2; CDR3: CASLYAGDEQFF; DNA: TGTGCCAGCTTGTATGCGGGCGATGAGCAGTTCTTC
J: TRBJ2-7; size: -; D: -; V: TRBV6-6; CDR3: CASTLESSYEQYF; DNA: TGTGCCAGCACCCTGGAAAGCTCCTACGAGCAGTACTTC
J: TRBJ2-5; size: -; D: -; V: TRBV21-1; CDR3: CASSRGGPRPQYF; DNA: TGTGCCAGCAGCCGCGGGGGGCCCCGACCCCAGTACTTC